This T cell receptor beta chain was identified in a study of T cells in Graves' hyperthyroidism and ophthalmopathy. The CDR3 is 15 amino acids. The germline CDR1 and CDR2 sequences are MNHEY and SVGEGT. V lost 6 bases, J lost 2 bases, and 17 bases lay in between. Researchers took RNA transcripts and amplified the TCR beta CDR3 regions from them. A set of HTBI primers served as the primers for a first-round RT-PCR of the TCR CDR3. MiXCR, run by TCRdb on the multiplex PCR reads, gives a single entry per CDR3 protein. The sample has 500,000 to 800,000 distinct CDR3 sequences, approximately 15% seen once. This clonotype was seen ten or more times.

Specimen: blood. The clonotype originates from a woman between 50 and 59 years old with Graves' ophthalmopathy. V gene TRBV6-2 or TRBV6-3 combines with J gene TRBJ2-7, with D possibly matching TRBD2 (5 bases). CDR3 sequence reads: CASRPTRDPAYEQYF. The CDR3 DNA follows: TGTGCCAGCAGACCTACTAGAGACCCAGCCTACGAGCAGTACTTC.